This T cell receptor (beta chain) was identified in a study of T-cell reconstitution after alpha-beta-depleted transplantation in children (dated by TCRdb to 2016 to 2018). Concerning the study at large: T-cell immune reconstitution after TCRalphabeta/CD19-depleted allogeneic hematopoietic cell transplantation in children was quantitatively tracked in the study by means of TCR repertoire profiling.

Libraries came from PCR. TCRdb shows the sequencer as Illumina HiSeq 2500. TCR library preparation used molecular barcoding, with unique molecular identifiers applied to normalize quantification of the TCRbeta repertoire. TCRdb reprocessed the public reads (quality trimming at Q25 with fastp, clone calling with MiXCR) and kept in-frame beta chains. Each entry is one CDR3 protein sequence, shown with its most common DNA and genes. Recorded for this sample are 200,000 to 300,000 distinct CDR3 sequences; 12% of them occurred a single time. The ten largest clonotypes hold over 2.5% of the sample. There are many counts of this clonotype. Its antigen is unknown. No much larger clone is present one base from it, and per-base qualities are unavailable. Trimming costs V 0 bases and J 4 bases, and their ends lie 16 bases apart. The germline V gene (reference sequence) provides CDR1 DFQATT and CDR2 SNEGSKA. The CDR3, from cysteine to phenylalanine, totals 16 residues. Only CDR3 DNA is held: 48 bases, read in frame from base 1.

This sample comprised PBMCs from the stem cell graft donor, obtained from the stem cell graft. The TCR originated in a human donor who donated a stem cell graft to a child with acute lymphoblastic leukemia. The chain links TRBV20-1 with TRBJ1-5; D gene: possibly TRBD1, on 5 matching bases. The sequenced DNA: TGCAGTGCTAGAGATGGGGTGGGACTATGGAATCAGCCCCAGCATTTT. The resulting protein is CSARDGVGLWNQPQHF.